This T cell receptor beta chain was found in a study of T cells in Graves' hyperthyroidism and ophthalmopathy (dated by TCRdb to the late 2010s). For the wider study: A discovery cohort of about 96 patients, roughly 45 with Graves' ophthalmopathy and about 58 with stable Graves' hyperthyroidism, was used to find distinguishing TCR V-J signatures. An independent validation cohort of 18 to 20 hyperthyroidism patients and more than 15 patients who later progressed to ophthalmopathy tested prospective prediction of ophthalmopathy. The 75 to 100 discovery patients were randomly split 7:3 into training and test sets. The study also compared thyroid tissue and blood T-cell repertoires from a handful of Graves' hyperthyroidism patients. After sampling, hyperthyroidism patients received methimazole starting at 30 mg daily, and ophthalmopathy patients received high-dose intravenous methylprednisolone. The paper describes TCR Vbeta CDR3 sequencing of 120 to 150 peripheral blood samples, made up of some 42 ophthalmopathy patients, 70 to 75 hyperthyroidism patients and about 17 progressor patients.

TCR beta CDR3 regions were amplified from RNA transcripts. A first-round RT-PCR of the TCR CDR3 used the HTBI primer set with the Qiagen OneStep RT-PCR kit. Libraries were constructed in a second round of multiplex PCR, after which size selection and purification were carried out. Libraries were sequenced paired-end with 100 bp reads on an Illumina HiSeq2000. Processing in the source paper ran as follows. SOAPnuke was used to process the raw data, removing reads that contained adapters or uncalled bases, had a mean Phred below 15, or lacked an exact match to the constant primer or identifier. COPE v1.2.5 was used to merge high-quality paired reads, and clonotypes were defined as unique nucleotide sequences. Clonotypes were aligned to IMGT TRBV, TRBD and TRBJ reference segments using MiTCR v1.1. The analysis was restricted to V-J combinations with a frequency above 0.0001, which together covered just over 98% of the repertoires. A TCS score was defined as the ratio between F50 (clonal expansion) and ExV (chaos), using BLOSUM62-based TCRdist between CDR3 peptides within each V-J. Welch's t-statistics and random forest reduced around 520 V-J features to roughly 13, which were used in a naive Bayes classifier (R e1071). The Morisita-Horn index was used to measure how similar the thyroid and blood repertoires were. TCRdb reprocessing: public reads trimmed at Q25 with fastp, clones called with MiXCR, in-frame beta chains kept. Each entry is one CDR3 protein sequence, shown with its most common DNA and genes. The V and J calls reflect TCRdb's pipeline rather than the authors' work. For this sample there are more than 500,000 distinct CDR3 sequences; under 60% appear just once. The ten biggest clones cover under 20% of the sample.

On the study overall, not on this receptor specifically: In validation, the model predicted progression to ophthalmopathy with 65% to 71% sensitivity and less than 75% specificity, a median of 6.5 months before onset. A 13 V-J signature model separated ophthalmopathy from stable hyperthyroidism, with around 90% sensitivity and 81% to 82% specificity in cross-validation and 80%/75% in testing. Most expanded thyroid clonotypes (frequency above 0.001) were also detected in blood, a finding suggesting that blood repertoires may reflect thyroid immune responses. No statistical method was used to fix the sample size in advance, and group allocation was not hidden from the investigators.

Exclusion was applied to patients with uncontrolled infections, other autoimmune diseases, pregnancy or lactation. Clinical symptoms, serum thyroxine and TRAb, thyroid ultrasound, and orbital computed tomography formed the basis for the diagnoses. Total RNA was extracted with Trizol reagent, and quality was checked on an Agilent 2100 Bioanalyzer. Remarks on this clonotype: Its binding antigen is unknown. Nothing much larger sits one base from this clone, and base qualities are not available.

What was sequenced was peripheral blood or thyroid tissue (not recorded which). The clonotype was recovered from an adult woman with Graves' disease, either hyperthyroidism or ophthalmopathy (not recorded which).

The DNA sequence reads TGCAGTGCTAGTGCCCGGCAGGCCGGAGAGACCCAGTACTTC. This codes for CSASARQAGETQYF. The receptor chain draws on TRBV20-1 and TRBJ2-5, with no confidently assigned D gene. The V end loses 3 bases and the J end loses 4 bases, and a stretch of 15 bases separates them. Including cysteine and phenylalanine, the CDR3 has 14 amino acids. The only DNA kept is the CDR3, 42 bases in frame from the first base. From a lookup of the germline V gene (reference sequence), CDR1 and CDR2 are DFQATT and SNEGSKA.